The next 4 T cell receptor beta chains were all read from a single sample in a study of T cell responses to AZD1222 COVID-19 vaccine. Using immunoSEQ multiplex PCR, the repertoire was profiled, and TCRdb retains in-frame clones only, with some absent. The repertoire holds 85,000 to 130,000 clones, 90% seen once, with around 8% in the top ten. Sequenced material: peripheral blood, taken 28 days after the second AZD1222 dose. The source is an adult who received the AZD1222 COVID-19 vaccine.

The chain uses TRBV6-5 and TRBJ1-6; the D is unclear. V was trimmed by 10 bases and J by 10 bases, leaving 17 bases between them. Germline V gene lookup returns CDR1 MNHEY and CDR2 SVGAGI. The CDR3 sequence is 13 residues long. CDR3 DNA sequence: TGTGCCACCCAACTTCATCCTGGATCACCCCTCCACTTT. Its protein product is CATQLHPGSPLHF.

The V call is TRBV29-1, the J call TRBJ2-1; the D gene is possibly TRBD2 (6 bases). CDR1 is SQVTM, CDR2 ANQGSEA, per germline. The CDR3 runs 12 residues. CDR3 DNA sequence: TGCAGTGGGGGGAGTGGCCACAATGAGCAGTTCTTC. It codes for CSGGSGHNEQFF.

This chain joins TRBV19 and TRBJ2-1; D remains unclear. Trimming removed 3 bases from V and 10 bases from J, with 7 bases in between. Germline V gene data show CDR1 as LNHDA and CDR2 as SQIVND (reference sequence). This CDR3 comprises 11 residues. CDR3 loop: CASSILYEQFF. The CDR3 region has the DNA TGTGCCAGTAGTATCCTATACGAGCAGTTCTTC.

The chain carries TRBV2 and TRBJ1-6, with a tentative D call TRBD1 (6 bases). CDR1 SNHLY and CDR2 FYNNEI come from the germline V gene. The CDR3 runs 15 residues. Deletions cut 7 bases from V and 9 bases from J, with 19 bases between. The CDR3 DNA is TGTGCCAGCACCACAAACAGGGTGTTAGGTTCACCCCTCCACTTT. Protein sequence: CASTTNRVLGSPLHF.